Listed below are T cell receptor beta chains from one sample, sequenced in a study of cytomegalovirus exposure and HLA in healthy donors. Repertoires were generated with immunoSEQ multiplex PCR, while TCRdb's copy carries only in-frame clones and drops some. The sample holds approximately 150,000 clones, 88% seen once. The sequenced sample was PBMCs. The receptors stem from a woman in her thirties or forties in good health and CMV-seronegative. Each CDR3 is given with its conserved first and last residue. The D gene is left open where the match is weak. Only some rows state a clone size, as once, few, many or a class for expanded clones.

CDR3: CASSPRHPRGEAFF; DNA: TGTGCCAGCTCCCCCCGGCACCCTAGAGGTGAAGCTTTCTTT; J: TRBJ1-1; size: few; V: TRBV6-5; D: -
CDR3: CASSLERTGGAKTEAFF; DNA: TGTGCCAGCAGCTTAGAAAGGACAGGGGGCGCAAAGACTGAAGCTTTCTTT; J: TRBJ1-1; size: once; V: TRBV7-9; D: TRBD1
CDR3: CASSQTGNTEAFF; DNA: TGTGCCAGCAGCCAGACAGGGAACACTGAAGCTTTCTTT; J: TRBJ1-1; size: few; V: TRBV7-9; D: -
CDR3: CASSSPPAGTNEQFF; DNA: TGTGCCAGCAGTTCCCCTCCCGCGGGAACGAATGAGCAGTTCTTC; J: TRBJ2-1; size: -; V: TRBV28; D: -
CDR3: CASSLGQSVEQFF; DNA: TGCGCCAGCAGCTTGGGACAGAGCGTTGAGCAGTTCTTC; J: TRBJ2-1; size: -; V: TRBV5-1; D: -
CDR3: CASNRDTQETQYF; DNA: TGCGCCAGCAACCGGGACACACAAGAGACCCAGTACTTC; J: TRBJ2-5; size: -; V: TRBV5-1; D: -
CDR3: CASSPIESSYEQYF; DNA: TGCGCCAGCAGCCCAATAGAGAGCTCCTACGAGCAGTACTTC; J: TRBJ2-7; size: -; V: TRBV5-1; D: -
CDR3: CASSLITGAGKGIQYF; DNA: TGCGCCAGCAGCTTGATCACAGGGGCCGGTAAGGGCATTCAATACTTC; J: TRBJ2-4; size: -; V: TRBV5-1; D: TRBD1
CDR3: CASSRDSLASYNEQFF; DNA: TGCGCCAGCAGCCGGGACTCTTTGGCGTCCTACAATGAGCAGTTCTTC; J: TRBJ2-1; size: -; V: TRBV4-3; D: -
CDR3: CASSVGQGGSYEQYF; DNA: TGCGCCAGCAGTGTGGGACAGGGGGGATCCTACGAGCAGTACTTC; J: TRBJ2-7; size: -; V: TRBV10-1; D: TRBD1
CDR3: CASSEAHRTNYGYTF; DNA: TGTGCCAGCAGTGAAGCTCACAGGACTAACTATGGCTACACCTTC; J: TRBJ1-2; size: few; V: TRBV6-1; D: -
CDR3: CASKGQLNTEAFF; DNA: TGTGCCAGCAAGGGACAGCTGAACACTGAAGCTTTCTTT; J: TRBJ1-1; size: -; V: TRBV7-8; D: TRBD1
CDR3: CASSLVSMHEQYF; DNA: TGCGCCAGCAGCTTGGTTAGTATGCACGAGCAGTACTTC; J: TRBJ2-7; size: -; V: TRBV5-1; D: -
CDR3: CASSFGGYNEQFF; DNA: TGCGCCAGCAGCTTTGGGGGGTACAATGAGCAGTTCTTC; J: TRBJ2-1; size: -; V: TRBV5-1; D: -
CDR3: CASSLVTKFNEQFF; DNA: TGTGCCAGCAGCTTAGTCACTAAATTCAATGAGCAGTTCTTC; J: TRBJ2-1; size: once; V: TRBV13; D: -
CDR3: CATDRGRVNEQFF; DNA: TGTGCCACCGACAGGGGGCGGGTGAATGAGCAGTTCTTC; J: TRBJ2-1; size: -; V: TRBV28; D: TRBD1
CDR3: CAWTTGAGANVLTF; DNA: TGTGCCTGGACGACAGGGGCTGGGGCCAACGTCCTGACTTTC; J: TRBJ2-6; size: -; V: TRBV30; D: TRBD1
CDR3: CASSSPAVGTEAFF; DNA: TGTGCCAGCAGCTCGCCTGCCGTCGGGACTGAAGCTTTCTTT; J: TRBJ1-1; size: -; V: TRBV7-9; D: -
CDR3: CAWSVGGSSYEQYF; DNA: TGTGCCTGGAGTGTAGGGGGCAGCTCCTACGAGCAGTACTTC; J: TRBJ2-7; size: -; V: TRBV30; D: TRBD1
CDR3: CASSRGREGNQPQHF; DNA: TGTGCCAGCAGCCGGGGCAGGGAGGGCAATCAGCCCCAGCATTTT; J: TRBJ1-5; size: -; V: TRBV5-4; D: -
CDR3: CASSLDWGLYNEQFF; DNA: TGTGCCAGCAGCTTAGATTGGGGGCTATACAATGAGCAGTTCTTC; J: TRBJ2-1; size: -; V: TRBV7-9; D: -
CDR3: CASIGRGVNEQYF; DNA: TGCGCCAGCATCGGTCGCGGGGTGAACGAGCAGTACTTC; J: TRBJ2-7; size: -; V: TRBV4-1; D: -
CDR3: CAWSGTGVYYGYTF; DNA: TGTGCCTGGAGTGGGACAGGGGTTTACTATGGCTACACCTTC; J: TRBJ1-2; size: -; V: TRBV30; D: TRBD1
CDR3: CAGSLAVAGSNTEAFF; DNA: TGCGCCGGCAGCTTGGCGGTGGCAGGGTCGAACACTGAAGCTTTCTTT; J: TRBJ1-1; size: -; V: TRBV5-1; D: -
CDR3: CASRPQGREDTQYF; DNA: TGTGCCAGCAGACCTCAGGGGCGAGAAGATACGCAGTATTTT; J: TRBJ2-3; size: -; V: TRBV7-9; D: -
CDR3: CASSERHYTEAFF; DNA: TGTGCCAGCAGTGAAAGACACTACACTGAAGCTTTCTTT; J: TRBJ1-1; size: -; V: TRBV2; D: -
CDR3: CASSLGASGMGETQYF; DNA: TGTGCCAGCAGCTTGGGGGCCAGCGGGATGGGGGAGACCCAGTACTTC; J: TRBJ2-5; size: -; V: TRBV5-4; D: TRBD2
CDR3: CASRSTSGRGYIQYF; DNA: TGTGCCAGCAGGTCGACTAGCGGGAGAGGTTACATTCAGTACTTC; J: TRBJ2-4; size: -; V: TRBV27; D: TRBD2
CDR3: CASSDEGWISYEQYF; DNA: TGTGCCAGCAGTGACGAGGGTTGGATTTCCTACGAGCAGTACTTC; J: TRBJ2-7; size: -; V: TRBV28; D: -
CDR3: CASSQGPQLYGYTF; DNA: TGTGCCAGCAGTCAAGGTCCGCAACTCTATGGCTACACCTTC; J: TRBJ1-2; size: -; V: TRBV6-1; D: -
CDR3: CASSVQGGSPLHF; DNA: TGTGCCAGCAGTGTCCAGGGTGGCTCACCCCTCCACTTT; J: TRBJ1-6; size: once; V: TRBV6-4; D: -
CDR3: CASRLGTGGPEAFF; DNA: TGCGCCAGCAGACTGGGGACAGGGGGACCTGAAGCTTTCTTT; J: TRBJ1-1; size: -; V: TRBV5-1; D: TRBD1
CDR3: CSVGTGQGLNEKLFF; DNA: TGCAGCGTTGGCACTGGACAGGGACTTAATGAAAAACTGTTTTTT; J: TRBJ1-4; size: once; V: TRBV29-1; D: TRBD1
CDR3: CASSIVGGRGNTDTQYF; DNA: TGTGCCAGTAGTATAGTAGGGGGGAGGGGGAACACAGATACGCAGTATTTT; J: TRBJ2-3; size: -; V: TRBV19; D: -
CDR3: CASRVRPTVTQYF; DNA: TGTGCCAGTAGGGTGCGGCCTACGGTCACGCAGTATTTT; J: TRBJ2-3; size: -; V: TRBV19; D: -
CDR3: CASSNTGTTLQETQYF; DNA: TGTGCCAGCAGCAATACCGGGACAACGTTACAAGAGACCCAGTACTTC; J: TRBJ2-5; size: -; V: TRBV21-1; D: -
CDR3: CASSLEGGAHYGYTF; DNA: TGCGCCAGCAGCTTGGAAGGCGGCGCCCACTATGGCTACACCTTC; J: TRBJ1-2; size: once; V: TRBV5-1; D: -
CDR3: CASRYMRQRSYEQYF; DNA: TGTGCAAGTCGCTACATGAGACAGAGATCCTACGAGCAGTACTTC; J: TRBJ2-7; size: -; V: TRBV12-2; D: -
CDR3: CASSIHTGIDNEQFF; DNA: TGTGCCAGTAGTATTCACACAGGGATAGACAATGAGCAGTTCTTC; J: TRBJ2-1; size: -; V: TRBV19; D: -
CDR3: CAQDDRFSYEQYF; DNA: TGTGCCCAGGATGACAGATTCTCCTACGAGCAGTACTTC; J: TRBJ2-7; size: -; V: TRBV6-5; D: -